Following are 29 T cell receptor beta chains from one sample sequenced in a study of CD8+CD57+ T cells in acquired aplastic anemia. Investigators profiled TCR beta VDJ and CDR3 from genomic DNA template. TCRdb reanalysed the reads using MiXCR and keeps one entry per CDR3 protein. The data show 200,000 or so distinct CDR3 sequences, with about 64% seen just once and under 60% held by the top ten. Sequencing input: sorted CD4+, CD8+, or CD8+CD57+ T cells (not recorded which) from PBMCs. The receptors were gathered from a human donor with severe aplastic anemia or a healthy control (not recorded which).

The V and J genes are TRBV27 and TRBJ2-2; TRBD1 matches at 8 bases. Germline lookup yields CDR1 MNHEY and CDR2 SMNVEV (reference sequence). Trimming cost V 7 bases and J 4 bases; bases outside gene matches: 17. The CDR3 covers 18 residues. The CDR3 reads CASTSKGQGSTGTGELFF. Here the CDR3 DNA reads TGTGCCAGCACCTCAAAAGGACAGGGCTCTACGGGCACCGGGGAGCTGTTTTTT.

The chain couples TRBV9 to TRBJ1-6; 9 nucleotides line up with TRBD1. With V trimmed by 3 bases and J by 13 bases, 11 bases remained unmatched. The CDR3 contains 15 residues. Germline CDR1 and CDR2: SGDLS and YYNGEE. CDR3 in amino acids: CASSGAGTGSDPLHF. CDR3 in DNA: TGTGCCAGCAGCGGAGCCGGGACAGGGTCCGATCCCCTCCACTTT.

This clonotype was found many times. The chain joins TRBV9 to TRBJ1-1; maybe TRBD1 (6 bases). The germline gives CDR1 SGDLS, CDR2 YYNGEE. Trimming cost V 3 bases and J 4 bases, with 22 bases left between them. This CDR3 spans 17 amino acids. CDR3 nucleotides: TGTGCCAGCAGCGCCGAATTCCAGGGGCAGGGGATCACTGAAGCTTTCTTT. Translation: CASSAEFQGQGITEAFF.

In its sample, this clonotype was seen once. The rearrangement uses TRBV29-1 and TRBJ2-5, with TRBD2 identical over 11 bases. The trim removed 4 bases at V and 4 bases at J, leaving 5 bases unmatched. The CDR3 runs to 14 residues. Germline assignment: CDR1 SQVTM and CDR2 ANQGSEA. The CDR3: CSVVAGGPGETQYF. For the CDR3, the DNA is TGCAGCGTTGTAGCGGGGGGGCCAGGAGAGACCCAGTACTTC.

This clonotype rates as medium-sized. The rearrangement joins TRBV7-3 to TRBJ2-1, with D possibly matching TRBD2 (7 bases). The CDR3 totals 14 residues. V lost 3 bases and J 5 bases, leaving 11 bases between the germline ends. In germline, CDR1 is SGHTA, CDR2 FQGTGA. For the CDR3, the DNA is TGTGCCAGCAGCTTGGGGGGGGCCCACAATGAGCAGTTCTTC. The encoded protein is CASSLGGAHNEQFF.

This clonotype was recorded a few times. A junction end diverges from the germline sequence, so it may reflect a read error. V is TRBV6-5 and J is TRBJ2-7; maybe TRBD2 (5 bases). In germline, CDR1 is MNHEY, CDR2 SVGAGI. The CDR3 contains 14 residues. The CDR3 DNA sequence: TGTGCCAGCAGTTACTCGGCTAGCTCCCACGAGCAGTACTTC. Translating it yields CASSYSASSHEQYF.

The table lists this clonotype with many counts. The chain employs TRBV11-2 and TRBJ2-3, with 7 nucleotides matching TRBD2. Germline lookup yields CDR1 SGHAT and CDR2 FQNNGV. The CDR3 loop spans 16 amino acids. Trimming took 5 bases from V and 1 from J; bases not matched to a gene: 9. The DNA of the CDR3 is TGTGCCAGCAGCAGGCGGGGTCGGGGGGGCACAGATACGCAGTATTTT. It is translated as CASSRRGRGGTDTQYF.

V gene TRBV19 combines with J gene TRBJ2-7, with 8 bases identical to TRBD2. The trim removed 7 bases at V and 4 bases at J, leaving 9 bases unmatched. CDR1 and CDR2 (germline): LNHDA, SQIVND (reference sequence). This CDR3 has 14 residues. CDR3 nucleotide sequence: TGTGCCAGTACCGATCGGGCGGGGGGATACGAGCAGTACTTC. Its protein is CASTDRAGGYEQYF.

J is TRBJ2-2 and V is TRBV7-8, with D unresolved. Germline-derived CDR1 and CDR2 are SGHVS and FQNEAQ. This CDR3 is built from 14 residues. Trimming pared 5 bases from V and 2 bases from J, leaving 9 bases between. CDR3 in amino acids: CASSEKVNTGELFF. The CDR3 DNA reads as TGTGCCAGCAGCGAAAAGGTTAACACCGGGGAGCTGTTTTTT.

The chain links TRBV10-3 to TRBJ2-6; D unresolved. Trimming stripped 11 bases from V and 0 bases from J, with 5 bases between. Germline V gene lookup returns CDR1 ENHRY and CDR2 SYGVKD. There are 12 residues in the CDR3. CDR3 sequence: CALSSGANVLTF. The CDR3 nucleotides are TGTGCCCTGAGCTCTGGGGCCAACGTCCTGACTTTC.

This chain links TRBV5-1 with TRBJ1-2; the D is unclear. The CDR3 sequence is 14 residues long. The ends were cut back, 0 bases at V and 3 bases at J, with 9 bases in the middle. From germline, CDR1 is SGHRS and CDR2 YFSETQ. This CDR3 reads CASSLVPSDYGYTF. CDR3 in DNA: TGCGCCAGCAGCTTGGTCCCCTCTGACTATGGCTACACCTTC. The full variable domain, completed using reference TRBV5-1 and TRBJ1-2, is KAGVTQTPRYLIKTRGQQVTLSCSPISGHRSVSWYQQTPGQGLQFLFEYFSETQRNKGNFPGRFSGRQFSNSRSEMNVSTLELGDSALYLCASSLVPSDYGYTFGSGTRLTVV.

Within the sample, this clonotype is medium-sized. The CDR3 here is CAISDDSGPDFNYGYTF. CDR3 in DNA: TGTGCCATCAGTGACGACTCCGGACCGGACTTTAACTATGGCTACACCTTC. V is TRBV10-3 and J is TRBJ1-2; D unclear. V shed 3 bases and J shed 1 base, with 18 bases lying between them. Germline-derived CDR1 and CDR2 are ENHRY and SYGVKD. This CDR3 is built from 17 residues.

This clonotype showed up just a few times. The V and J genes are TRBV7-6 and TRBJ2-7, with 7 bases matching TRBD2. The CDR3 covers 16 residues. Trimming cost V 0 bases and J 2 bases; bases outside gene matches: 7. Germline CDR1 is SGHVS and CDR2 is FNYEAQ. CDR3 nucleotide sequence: TGTGCCAGCAGCTTAGCGCTGTGGGAGGGGACCTACGAGCAGTACTTC. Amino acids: CASSLALWEGTYEQYF.

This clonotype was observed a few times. The CDR3 sequence is CASSQLGAGRDTGELFF. The CDR3 coding sequence is TGTGCCAGCAGCCAATTAGGGGCAGGGAGGGACACCGGGGAGCTGTTTTTT. The V gene is TRBV3-1, the J gene TRBJ2-2, with TRBD2 matching 7 bases. V lost 2 bases, J lost 3 bases, and 9 bases stayed unmatched. Looked up from germline, CDR1 is LGHDT and CDR2 is YNNKEL (reference sequence). This CDR3 is built from 17 residues. The full variable domain, rest sourced from reference TRBV3-1 and TRBJ2-2, is DTAVSQTPKYLVTQMGNDKSIKCEQNLGHDTMYWYKQDSKKFLKIMFSYNNKELIINETVPNRFSPKSPDKAHLNLHINSLELGDSAVYFCASSQLGAGRDTGELFFGEGSRLTVL.

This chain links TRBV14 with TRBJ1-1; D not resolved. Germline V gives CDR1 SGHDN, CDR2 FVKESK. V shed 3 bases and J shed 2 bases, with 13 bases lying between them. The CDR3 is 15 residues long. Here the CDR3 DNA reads TGTGCCAGCAGCCATATGTACACCTACAACACTGAAGCTTTCTTT. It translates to CASSHMYTYNTEAFF.

As DNA, the CDR3 is TGTGCCAGCAGCTCTCGCCGGCGGGGGGGAGAGTACGAGCATTTT. It codes for CASSSRRRGGEYEHF. The gene calls are TRBV13 and TRBJ1-5, with D possibly being TRBD1 (5 bases). V was cut by 4 bases and J by 14 bases, with 24 bases left in between. CDR1 and CDR2 from the germline V gene are PRHDT and FYEKMQ (reference sequence). The CDR3 spans 15 residues.

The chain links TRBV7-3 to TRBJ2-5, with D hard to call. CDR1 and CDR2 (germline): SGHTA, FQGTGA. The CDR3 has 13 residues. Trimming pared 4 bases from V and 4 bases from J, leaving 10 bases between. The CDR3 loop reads CASSSWARETQYF. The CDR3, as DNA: TGTGCCAGCAGCTCCTGGGCGCGAGAGACCCAGTACTTC.

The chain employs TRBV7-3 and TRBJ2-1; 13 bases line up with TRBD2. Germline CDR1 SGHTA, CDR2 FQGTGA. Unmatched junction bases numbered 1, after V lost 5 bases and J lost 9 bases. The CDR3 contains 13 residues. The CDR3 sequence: CASSRLAGGEQFF. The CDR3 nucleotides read TGTGCCAGCAGCCGACTAGCGGGGGGTGAGCAGTTCTTC.

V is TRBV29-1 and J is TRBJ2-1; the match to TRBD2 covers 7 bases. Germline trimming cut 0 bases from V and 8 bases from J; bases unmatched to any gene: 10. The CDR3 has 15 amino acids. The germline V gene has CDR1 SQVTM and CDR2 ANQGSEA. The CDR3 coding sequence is TGCAGCGTTGAAGATGGGCTAGCGGTGGCGGATGAGCAGTTCTTC. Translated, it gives CSVEDGLAVADEQFF.

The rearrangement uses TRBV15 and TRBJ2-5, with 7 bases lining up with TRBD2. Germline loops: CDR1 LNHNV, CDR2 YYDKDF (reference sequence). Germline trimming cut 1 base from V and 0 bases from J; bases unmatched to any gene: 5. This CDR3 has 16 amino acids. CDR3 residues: CATSRGSSGHQETQYF. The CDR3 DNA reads TGTGCCACCAGCAGAGGGTCTAGCGGCCACCAAGAGACCCAGTACTTC.

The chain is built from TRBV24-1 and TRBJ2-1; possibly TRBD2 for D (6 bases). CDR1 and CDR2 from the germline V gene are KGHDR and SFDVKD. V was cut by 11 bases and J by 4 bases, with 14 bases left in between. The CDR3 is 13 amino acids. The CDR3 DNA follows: TGTGCCAGCAGACCTGGGGGGTACAATGAGCAGTTCTTC. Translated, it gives CASRPGGYNEQFF.

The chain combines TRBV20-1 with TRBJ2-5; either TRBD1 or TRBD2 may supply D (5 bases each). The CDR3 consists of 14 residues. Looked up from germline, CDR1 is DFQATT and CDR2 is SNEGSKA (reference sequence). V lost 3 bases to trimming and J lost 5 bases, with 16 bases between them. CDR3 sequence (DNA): TGCAGTGCTAGGAGGGGTACGGCGAAGGAGACCCAGTACTTC. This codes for CSARRGTAKETQYF.

The CDR3 nucleotides read TGTGCCAGCAGCCGAGGCGCCTCTGGGGCCAACGTCCTGACTTTC. Protein: CASSRGASGANVLTF. The chain combines TRBV11-1 with TRBJ2-6; no definite D call. Germline CDR1 reads SGHAT; CDR2 reads FQDESV (reference sequence). The CDR3 length is 15 residues. Trimming cost V 5 bases and J 0 bases, with 8 bases left between them.

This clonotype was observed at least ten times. CDR3 in amino acids: CASSYETSNQPQHF. The CDR3 nucleotides are TGTGCCAGCAGTTACGAAACTAGCAATCAGCCCCAGCATTTT. The V gene is TRBV6-6, the J gene TRBJ1-5; D unclear. The CDR3 extends over 14 amino acids. The germline V and J ends were trimmed by 2 bases and 0 bases, with 5 bases remaining between them. Germline V gives CDR1 MNHNY, CDR2 SVGAGI (reference sequence).

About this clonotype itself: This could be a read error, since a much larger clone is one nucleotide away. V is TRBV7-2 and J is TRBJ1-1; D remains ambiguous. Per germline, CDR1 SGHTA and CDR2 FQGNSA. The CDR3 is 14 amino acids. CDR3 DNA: TGTGCCAGCAGCGCCCGGACCCTGAACACTGAAGTTTTCTTT. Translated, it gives CASSARTLNTEVFF.

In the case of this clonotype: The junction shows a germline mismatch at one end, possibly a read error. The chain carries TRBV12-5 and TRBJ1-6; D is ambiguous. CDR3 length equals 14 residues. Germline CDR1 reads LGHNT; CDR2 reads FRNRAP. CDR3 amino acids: CASGLNSANPPLHF. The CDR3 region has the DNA TGTGCTAGTGGTCTCAATTCGGCTAATCCACCCCTCCACTTT.

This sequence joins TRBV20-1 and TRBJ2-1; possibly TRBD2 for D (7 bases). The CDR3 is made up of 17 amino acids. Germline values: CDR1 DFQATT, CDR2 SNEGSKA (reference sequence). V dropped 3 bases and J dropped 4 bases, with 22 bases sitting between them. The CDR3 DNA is TGCAGTGCTAGCGAGGACGGGGGGCCCGGGTCGTACAATGAGCAGTTCTTC. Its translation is CSASEDGGPGSYNEQFF.

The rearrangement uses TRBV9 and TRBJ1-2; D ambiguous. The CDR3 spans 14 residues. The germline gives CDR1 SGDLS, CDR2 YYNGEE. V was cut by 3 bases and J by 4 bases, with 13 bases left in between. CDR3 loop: CASSANSGSYGYTF. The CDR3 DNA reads TGTGCCAGCAGCGCGAATTCCGGGAGCTATGGCTACACCTTC.

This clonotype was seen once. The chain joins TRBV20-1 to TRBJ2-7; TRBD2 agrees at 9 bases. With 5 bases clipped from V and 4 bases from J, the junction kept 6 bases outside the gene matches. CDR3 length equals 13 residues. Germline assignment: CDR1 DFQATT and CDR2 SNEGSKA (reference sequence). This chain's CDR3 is CSAPASGIYEQYF. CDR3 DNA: TGCAGTGCTCCGGCTAGCGGGATTTACGAGCAGTACTTC.